The rows below give T cell receptor beta chains drawn from one sample of a study of blood T cell repertoires in COVID-19. Sequencing was performed with immunoSEQ multiplex PCR; in TCRdb, only in-frame clones are kept and a portion is missing. This sample carries under 300,000 clones, 80% to 90% of them seen once, and the ten largest clones take 9.5% to 11%. The material sequenced was peripheral blood. Source of these receptors: a woman between 70 and 85 years old with acute or convalescent COVID-19. Both conserved end residues are part of each CDR3. Each record gives: V gene, clone size, D gene, J gene, CDR3 DNA, CDR3 protein. A D gene is named only where the DNA matches it firmly. Part of the rows lack a size; the others show once, few, many or a class for expanded clones.

v_gene: TRBV7-8; abundance: .; d_gene: .; j_gene: TRBJ1-4; CDR3nt: TGTGCCAGCAGCTTACAGGGTTCTGAAAAACTGTTTTTT; CDR3aa: CASSLQGSEKLFF
v_gene: TRBV9; abundance: .; d_gene: .; j_gene: TRBJ1-3; CDR3nt: TGTGCCAGCAGCGTAGATCTCGGGGGAAACACCATATATTTT; CDR3aa: CASSVDLGGNTIYF
v_gene: TRBV14; abundance: .; d_gene: .; j_gene: TRBJ2-7; CDR3nt: TGTGCCAGCAGCCAGATAGCCCAGGGGGGCTACGAGCAGTACTTC; CDR3aa: CASSQIAQGGYEQYF
v_gene: TRBV5-1; abundance: .; d_gene: TRBD1; j_gene: TRBJ2-2; CDR3nt: TGCGCCAGCAGCTTTGGGACAGCCCAAACCGGGGAGCTGTTTTTT; CDR3aa: CASSFGTAQTGELFF
v_gene: TRBV11-3; abundance: .; d_gene: .; j_gene: TRBJ2-1; CDR3nt: TGTGCCAGCAGCTTAGGGGTAGCTGAGGGTTACAATGAGCAGTTCTTC; CDR3aa: CASSLGVAEGYNEQFF
v_gene: TRBV2; abundance: .; d_gene: TRBD1; j_gene: TRBJ1-6; CDR3nt: TGTGCCAGCAGTGGGGACAGCTATGATTCACCCCTCCACTTT; CDR3aa: CASSGDSYDSPLHF
v_gene: TRBV6-5; abundance: once; d_gene: .; j_gene: TRBJ1-6; CDR3nt: TGTGCCAGCAGTTACTTTGGACAGTTCAATTCACCCCTCCACTTT; CDR3aa: CASSYFGQFNSPLHF
v_gene: TRBV5-1; abundance: .; d_gene: .; j_gene: TRBJ1-1; CDR3nt: TGCGCCAGCAGCTTGGGAGCAGATCACTATATAAAGATGAACACTGAAGCTTTCTTT; CDR3aa: CASSLGADHYIKMNTEAFF
v_gene: TRBV5-4; abundance: .; d_gene: .; j_gene: TRBJ1-2; CDR3nt: TGTGCCAGCAGCCCATCCGGTAACTATGGCTACACCTTC; CDR3aa: CASSPSGNYGYTF
v_gene: TRBV5-1; abundance: .; d_gene: TRBD2; j_gene: TRBJ2-7; CDR3nt: TGCGCCAGCAGCTCCGGGGACTACTTGGCGGGGGAGCAGTACTTC; CDR3aa: CASSSGDYLAGEQYF
v_gene: TRBV10-3; abundance: .; d_gene: TRBD1; j_gene: TRBJ1-5; CDR3nt: TGTGCCATTGCAGGGGGCGCGAATCAGCCCCAGCATTTT; CDR3aa: CAIAGGANQPQHF
v_gene: TRBV2; abundance: .; d_gene: TRBD1; j_gene: TRBJ1-3; CDR3nt: TGTGCCAGCGGGACGACAGGGCTTGGAAACACCATATATTTT; CDR3aa: CASGTTGLGNTIYF
v_gene: TRBV18; abundance: .; d_gene: TRBD1; j_gene: TRBJ1-1; CDR3nt: TGTGCCAGCTCCCCGGGACAGGGGGCTTACACTGAAGCTTTCTTT; CDR3aa: CASSPGQGAYTEAFF
v_gene: TRBV5-1; abundance: .; d_gene: TRBD2; j_gene: TRBJ2-1; CDR3nt: TGCGCCAGCAGCCCCTGGCGGGGGTTTAACTCCTACAATGAGCAGTTCTTC; CDR3aa: CASSPWRGFNSYNEQFF
v_gene: TRBV18; abundance: .; d_gene: .; j_gene: TRBJ1-1; CDR3nt: TGTGCCAGCTCACCACCGGGGCGAGACACTGAAGCTTTCTTT; CDR3aa: CASSPPGRDTEAFF
v_gene: TRBV5-1; abundance: .; d_gene: TRBD2; j_gene: TRBJ2-6; CDR3nt: TGCGCCAGCAGCCGGGAGGTTGGGGCCAACGTCCTGACTTTC; CDR3aa: CASSREVGANVLTF
v_gene: TRBV19; abundance: .; d_gene: .; j_gene: TRBJ1-1; CDR3nt: TGTGCCAGCGGGGGTGGATCTTGGGCTGAAGCTTTCTTT; CDR3aa: CASGGGSWAEAFF
v_gene: TRBV2; abundance: .; d_gene: .; j_gene: TRBJ2-2; CDR3nt: TGTGCCAGCAGTCAACGGGGACAAGCCGGGGAGCTGTTTTTT; CDR3aa: CASSQRGQAGELFF
v_gene: TRBV19; abundance: few; d_gene: TRBD2; j_gene: TRBJ2-3; CDR3nt: TGTGCCAGTAGTATGGCCGGGAGGGCAGATACGCAGTATTTT; CDR3aa: CASSMAGRADTQYF
v_gene: TRBV5-4; abundance: .; d_gene: .; j_gene: TRBJ1-1; CDR3nt: TGTGCCAGCAGCTTGGCCGGGGGGAGGAGGGAAGCTTTCTTT; CDR3aa: CASSLAGGRREAFF
v_gene: TRBV29-1; abundance: once; d_gene: .; j_gene: TRBJ2-5; CDR3nt: TGCAGCGTTGAATCCTACCAAGAGACCCAGTACTTC; CDR3aa: CSVESYQETQYF
v_gene: TRBV5-1; abundance: .; d_gene: .; j_gene: TRBJ1-3; CDR3nt: TGCGCCAGCAGCTTGGACGGGTTCGGAAACACCATATATTTT; CDR3aa: CASSLDGFGNTIYF